The rows below give T cell receptor beta chains drawn from one sample of a study of T cell clones after liver transplantation. Using immunoSEQ multiplex PCR, the repertoire was profiled, and TCRdb retains in-frame clones only, with some absent. The sample contains some 59,000 clones, under 85% of which appear only once. Sequenced material: CD4+ T cells from blood, taken at the 22-month timepoint. All receptors come from a human patient who received a liver transplant. T cells may partly derive from the graft donor. Each CDR3 is given without its conserved first and last residue.

V gene: TRBV6-4; J gene: TRBJ2-7; CDR3 protein: ASSEGTRTEQY
V gene: TRBV6-1; J gene: TRBJ1-1; CDR3 protein: ASSIEVGNTEAF
V gene: TRBV5-1; J gene: TRBJ2-7; CDR3 protein: ASSVGQGVASYEQY
V gene: TRBV4-1; J gene: TRBJ1-3; CDR3 protein: ASSQGGGRGNTIY
V gene: TRBV28; J gene: TRBJ1-1; CDR3 protein: ASSPPTGGRTEAF
V gene: TRBV19; J gene: TRBJ2-3; CDR3 protein: ASTSGGAGDTQY
V gene: TRBV25-1; J gene: TRBJ1-5; CDR3 protein: ASSDGTGSNQPQH
V gene: TRBV5-5; J gene: TRBJ2-7; CDR3 protein: ASSLYTGSYEQY
V gene: TRBV6-1; J gene: TRBJ2-3; CDR3 protein: ASRQVDTQY
V gene: TRBV7-9; J gene: TRBJ2-3; CDR3 protein: ASSVDTDTQY
V gene: TRBV28; J gene: TRBJ2-7; CDR3 protein: ATFPPRGPRDYEQY
V gene: TRBV4-1; J gene: TRBJ2-2; CDR3 protein: ASNRIWDTGELF
V gene: TRBV19; J gene: TRBJ2-1; CDR3 protein: ASSPSVSGGSNEQF
V gene: TRBV2; J gene: TRBJ1-1; CDR3 protein: ASIMDRAYEAF
V gene: TRBV19; J gene: TRBJ1-3; CDR3 protein: ASRRGTADSGNTIY
V gene: TRBV27; J gene: TRBJ1-5; CDR3 protein: ASSLWPRGNQPQH
V gene: TRBV28; J gene: TRBJ1-5; CDR3 protein: ASSLQGLVGQPQH
V gene: TRBV6-5; J gene: TRBJ1-5; CDR3 protein: ASSFSGDSNQPQH
V gene: TRBV6-1; J gene: TRBJ2-1; CDR3 protein: ASSEGGGGASYNEQF
V gene: TRBV5-5; J gene: TRBJ1-5; CDR3 protein: ASSLALNRAQPQH
V gene: TRBV9; J gene: TRBJ2-5; CDR3 protein: ASSARQGAQETQY
V gene: TRBV7-9; J gene: TRBJ2-7; CDR3 protein: ASSSSGGAQYEQY
V gene: TRBV2; J gene: TRBJ1-5; CDR3 protein: ASRADSNQPQH
V gene: TRBV28; J gene: TRBJ2-6; CDR3 protein: ASLLSSGANVLT
V gene: TRBV29-1; J gene: TRBJ2-6; CDR3 protein: SVYISGANVLT
V gene: TRBV5-5; J gene: TRBJ1-2; CDR3 protein: ASSQQTGNYGYT
V gene: TRBV5-4; J gene: TRBJ1-6; CDR3 protein: ASSEGDNSPLH
V gene: TRBV27; J gene: TRBJ1-2; CDR3 protein: ASSSIRIQGAGDYGYT
V gene: TRBV30; J gene: TRBJ1-1; CDR3 protein: AWSRVNTEAF
V gene: TRBV19; J gene: TRBJ2-1; CDR3 protein: ASSYRGVSYNEQF
V gene: TRBV15; J gene: TRBJ1-6; CDR3 protein: ATSRDGQALLNSPLH
V gene: TRBV2; J gene: TRBJ1-2; CDR3 protein: ASSYGTGVGDGYT
V gene: TRBV27; J gene: TRBJ2-1; CDR3 protein: ASSPPYSPTGEIYEQF
V gene: TRBV7-8; J gene: TRBJ1-5; CDR3 protein: ASSLAVAGGRNQPQH
V gene: TRBV25-1; J gene: TRBJ2-1; CDR3 protein: ASSDRTGGLGGPRF
V gene: TRBV18; J gene: TRBJ1-4; CDR3 protein: ASSRGENEKLF
V gene: TRBV28; J gene: TRBJ2-1; CDR3 protein: ASSAPGTGKNEQF
V gene: TRBV6-1; J gene: TRBJ2-5; CDR3 protein: ASSESIGQPQETQY
V gene: TRBV6-5; J gene: TRBJ1-2; CDR3 protein: ASSQGTYGYT
V gene: TRBV2; J gene: TRBJ1-1; CDR3 protein: ASRETRGGQGRRTEAF
V gene: TRBV10-1; J gene: TRBJ2-7; CDR3 protein: ASSESGREESYEQY
V gene: TRBV6-4; J gene: TRBJ2-3; CDR3 protein: ASSPGFTPTDTQY
V gene: TRBV5-1; J gene: TRBJ2-7; CDR3 protein: ASSHDRTYEQY
V gene: TRBV6-1; J gene: TRBJ2-3; CDR3 protein: ASSEGLSTDTQY
V gene: TRBV16; J gene: TRBJ2-1; CDR3 protein: ASSQFREDDEQF
V gene: TRBV7-2; J gene: TRBJ1-1; CDR3 protein: ASSPDRYNTEAF
V gene: TRBV30; J gene: TRBJ2-6; CDR3 protein: ACSAGATSGANVLT
V gene: TRBV6-1; J gene: TRBJ1-1; CDR3 protein: ASSQEMDGWVF
V gene: TRBV10-2; J gene: TRBJ2-7; CDR3 protein: ASSERDRGSL
V gene: TRBV6-1; J gene: TRBJ2-7; CDR3 protein: ASRRGGSYEQY
V gene: TRBV11-2; J gene: TRBJ2-7; CDR3 protein: ASSSIKRAGYEQY
V gene: TRBV2; J gene: TRBJ2-3; CDR3 protein: ASSAFPGTDTQY
V gene: TRBV27; J gene: TRBJ2-4; CDR3 protein: ASTPTGGRAKNIQY
V gene: TRBV4-2; J gene: TRBJ1-2; CDR3 protein: ASSQADRDGGYT
V gene: TRBV18; J gene: TRBJ1-1; CDR3 protein: ASSPTLLREKNTEAF
V gene: TRBV4-2; J gene: TRBJ2-3; CDR3 protein: ASSPDRSGQGPDTQY
V gene: TRBV5-6; J gene: TRBJ2-7; CDR3 protein: ATRIGGADEQY